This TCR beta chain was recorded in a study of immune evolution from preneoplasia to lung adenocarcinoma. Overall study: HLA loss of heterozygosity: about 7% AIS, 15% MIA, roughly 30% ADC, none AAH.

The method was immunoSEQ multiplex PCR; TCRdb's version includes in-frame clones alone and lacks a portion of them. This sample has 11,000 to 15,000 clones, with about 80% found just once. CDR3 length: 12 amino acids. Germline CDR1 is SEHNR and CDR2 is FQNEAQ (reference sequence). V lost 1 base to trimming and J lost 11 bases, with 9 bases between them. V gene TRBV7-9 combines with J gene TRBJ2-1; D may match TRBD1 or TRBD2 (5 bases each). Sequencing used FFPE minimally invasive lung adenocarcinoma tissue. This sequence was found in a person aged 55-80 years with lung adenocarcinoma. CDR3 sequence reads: CASSLVEGQQFF. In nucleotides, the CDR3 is TGTGCCAGCAGCTTAGTAGAGGGGCAGCAGTTCTTC.